This T cell receptor (beta chain) was obtained from a study of cytomegalovirus exposure and HLA in healthy donors. Regarding the study as a whole: Looking again later, the authors saw that most CMV-associated TCR beta chains seemed HLA-restricted. In a later analysis, HLA-C alleles had the fewest associated TCRs, DRB1 alleles the most.

This clone was seen a few times. Its antigen is not identified. The junction and the germline gene differ at one end; a read error may be behind it. This CDR3 has 14 residues. Germline V gives CDR1 SGHRS, CDR2 YFSETQ. Use of 60 Vbeta and 13 Jbeta primers characterized the PCR. Using immunoSEQ multiplex PCR, the repertoire was profiled, and TCRdb retains in-frame clones only, with some absent. This sample has about 200,000 clones, with about four fifths found just once. The rearrangement links TRBV5-1 to TRBJ1-1; a weak D match, TRBD1 (5 bases). Sequencing was done on a sample of PBMCs. This receptor was obtained from a woman aged 45-60 years in good health and CMV-seronegative. The CDR3 DNA is TGCGCCAGCAGATTGGATGGGGCTGATGGTGAAGCTTTCTTT. Its translation is CASRLDGADGEAFF.